The 10 T cell receptor beta chains below were found in one sample sequenced in a study of post-analysis software for immune sequencing data. The study, taken as a whole, reports: TRBV segments more frequent in patients than in controls numbered several and included TRBV5-6, TRBV5-1 and TRBV20-1.

Carried by the TCR beta cDNA libraries were unique molecular identifiers. TCRdb ran MiXCR on the PCR reads and lists one entry per CDR3 protein. This table holds 400,000 to 500,000 distinct CDR3 sequences, 39% found once. For these receptors, no antigen is known. The source material was blood. Receptor source: a girl aged 2-9 years with multiple sclerosis.

The chain recombines TRBV29-1 with TRBJ1-6, with 8 nucleotides matching TRBD1. Trimming removed 6 bases from V and 7 bases from J; junction bases left unmatched: 8. The CDR3 contains 14 residues. Germline V lookup: CDR1 SQVTM, CDR2 ANQGSEA. Written as DNA, the CDR3 is TGCAGCGTAACTATGACAGGGGCGAATTCACCCCTCCACTTT. This encodes CSVTMTGANSPLHF.

This clonotype has a single count. This chain joins TRBV28 and TRBJ1-5; perhaps TRBD1 as D (6 bases). There are 16 residues in the CDR3. With 3 bases removed from V and 3 bases from J, the gap between germline ends came to 15 bases. Germline V gives CDR1 MDHEN, CDR2 SYDVKM. CDR3 region: CASSLEYRVFNQPQHF. The CDR3 coding sequence is TGTGCCAGCAGTTTGGAATACAGGGTCTTCAATCAGCCCCAGCATTTT. Based on the CDR3 plus reference TRBV28 and TRBJ1-5, the full variable domain is DVKVTQSSRYLVKRTGEKVFLECVQDMDHENMFWYRQDPGLGLRLIYFSYDVKMKEKGDIPEGYSVSREKKERFSLILESASTNQTSMYLCASSLEYRVFNQPQHFGDGTRLSIL.

This chain joins TRBV12-3 or TRBV12-4 and TRBJ2-3, with TRBD2 matching over 12 bases. The CDR3 covers 16 residues. V dropped 3 bases and J dropped 3; count of bases not matched to a gene: 4. CDR3 DNA: TGTGCCAGCAGTTTGAGTCTAGCGGGGGGGACAGATACGCAGTATTTT. Its translation: CASSLSLAGGTDTQYF.

This clonotype was counted only a few times. V usage is TRBV11-3 and J usage is TRBJ2-7; 10 bases agree with TRBD2. Unmatched junction bases numbered 19, after V lost 7 bases and J lost 1 base. From germline, CDR1 is SGHNT and CDR2 YENEEA. This CDR3 region has 19 residues. The CDR3 bases are TGTGCCAGCACCTCCGGACTAGCGGACGGTAGGGTCGGGTCCTACGAGCAGTACTTC. It yields the protein CASTSGLADGRVGSYEQYF.

The gene calls are TRBV29-1 and TRBJ2-1, with D unresolved. The CDR3 is 11 amino acids. Trimming took off 8 bases at V and 7 bases at J, with 12 bases between the two ends. Per germline, CDR1 SQVTM and CDR2 ANQGSEA. The CDR3 region has the DNA TGCAGCACTGAGATCGGGAATGAGCAGTTCTTC. Translation gives CSTEIGNEQFF.

This clonotype was counted at least ten times. This rearrangement joins TRBV4-3 to TRBJ2-3, with TRBD2 matching over 12 bases. V lost 3 bases, J lost 5 bases, and 9 bases stayed unmatched. The CDR3 is 17 amino acids. Germline V CDR1 and CDR2: LGHNA, YSLEER. DNA of the CDR3: TGCGCCAGCAGCCAGGGAAGCGCTAGCGGGAGGGGAGATACGCAGTATTTT. It specifies CASSQGSASGRGDTQYF.

The gene calls are TRBV28 and TRBJ2-7; weak D call: TRBD2 (5 bases). This CDR3 contains 14 residues. CDR1 and CDR2 (germline): MDHEN, SYDVKM. The germline V and J ends were trimmed by 5 bases and 3 bases, with 14 bases remaining between them. The CDR3 DNA reads as TGTGCCAGCAGTCAAGCGGAAGTCTTCTACGAGCAGTACTTC. Its protein is CASSQAEVFYEQYF.

This clonotype appeared a few times. The genes are TRBV7-9 and TRBJ1-5; D gene uncertain. Germline CDR1 is SEHNR and CDR2 is FQNEAQ (reference sequence). This CDR3 comprises 13 residues. V gave up 4 bases and J gave up 5 bases, with 9 bases separating them. The CDR3 coding sequence is TGTGCCAGCAGCTGGGAGGGCGATCAGCCCCAGCATTTT. This encodes CASSWEGDQPQHF.

This clonotype came up a few times. This chain connects TRBV7-9 to TRBJ2-7; D is perhaps TRBD1 (6 bases). V lost 5 bases, J lost 2 bases, and 10 bases lay in between. Germline values: CDR1 SEHNR, CDR2 FQNEAQ (reference sequence). The CDR3 loop spans 13 amino acids. CDR3 sequence: CASSRTATYEQYF. In DNA form, the CDR3 reads TGTGCCAGCAGCCGGACAGCGACCTACGAGCAGTACTTC.

The genes are TRBV5-1 and TRBJ1-2; weak D call: TRBD1 (6 bases). From germline, CDR1 is SGHRS and CDR2 YFSETQ. The CDR3 consists of 13 residues. V lost 4 bases, J lost 4 bases, and 11 bases lay in between. Here the CDR3 reads CASSTGQSYGYTF. The DNA of the CDR3 is TGCGCCAGCAGCACCGGACAGAGCTATGGCTACACCTTC. Using reference TRBV5-1 and TRBJ1-2 for the parts outside the CDR3, the full variable domain is KAGVTQTPRYLIKTRGQQVTLSCSPISGHRSVSWYQQTPGQGLQFLFEYFSETQRNKGNFPGRFSGRQFSNSRSEMNVSTLELGDSALYLCASSTGQSYGYTFGSGTRLTVV.